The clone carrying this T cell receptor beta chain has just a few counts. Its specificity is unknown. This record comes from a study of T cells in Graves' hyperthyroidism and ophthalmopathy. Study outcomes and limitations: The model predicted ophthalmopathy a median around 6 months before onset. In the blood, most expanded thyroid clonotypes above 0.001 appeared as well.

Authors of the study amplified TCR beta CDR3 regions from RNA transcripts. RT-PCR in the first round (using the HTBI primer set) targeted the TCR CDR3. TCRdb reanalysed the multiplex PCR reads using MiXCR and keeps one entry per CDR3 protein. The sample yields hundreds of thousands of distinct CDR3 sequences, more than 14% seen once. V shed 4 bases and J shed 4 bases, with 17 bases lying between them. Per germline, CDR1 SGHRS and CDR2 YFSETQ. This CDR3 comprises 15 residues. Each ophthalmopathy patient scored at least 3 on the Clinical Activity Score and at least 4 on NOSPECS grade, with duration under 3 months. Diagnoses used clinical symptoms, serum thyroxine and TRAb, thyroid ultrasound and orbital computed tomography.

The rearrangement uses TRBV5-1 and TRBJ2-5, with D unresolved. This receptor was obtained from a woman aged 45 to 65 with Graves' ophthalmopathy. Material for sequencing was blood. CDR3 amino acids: CASSGTTRESETQYF. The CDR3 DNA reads TGCGCCAGCAGCGGTACTACAAGGGAATCAGAGACCCAGTACTTC.